This T cell receptor (beta chain) was sequenced in a study of regulatory T cells in long-lasting Graves disease. General study findings and limits: Newly diagnosed Graves' patients had higher TCR diversity than persistent ones. New patients shared around 920 public clonotypes, fewer than the 2,741 shared by persistent patients.

Described time point: newly diagnosed GD, antithyroid drugs for less than 3 months. The authors made the TCR library using RNA they extracted from PBMCs. Libraries of TCR beta came from iRepertoire HTBI primers plus Arm-PCR of CDR3 regions. Via MiXCR, TCRdb re-called the multiplex PCR reads, giving one row per CDR3 protein. Of more than 300,000 distinct CDR3 sequences listed, around 11% were seen once; the top ten hold over 15%. Trimming removed 0 bases from V and 3 bases from J; junction bases left unmatched: 3. This CDR3 comprises 15 residues. CDR1 is SNHLY, CDR2 FYNNEI, per germline. The table lists this clonotype with many counts. The target antigen is unknown. Separately, the same data were catalogued under a study of T cells in Graves' hyperthyroidism and ophthalmopathy. That report adds: In blood, most of the thyroid clonotypes expanded above 0.001 were also present. The authors' 13 V-J model separated ophthalmopathy from stable hyperthyroidism.

This specimen consisted of peripheral blood mononuclear cells (PBMCs), obtained at new diagnosis, from a patient treated with antithyroid drugs. The genes are TRBV2 and TRBJ2-7; the match to TRBD2 covers 9 bases. The sequence derives from a woman aged 18-30 years with Graves disease. The CDR3 loop reads CASSEAGTSLYEQYF. The CDR3 DNA reads as TGTGCCAGCAGTGAAGCCGGGACTAGCCTCTACGAGCAGTACTTC.